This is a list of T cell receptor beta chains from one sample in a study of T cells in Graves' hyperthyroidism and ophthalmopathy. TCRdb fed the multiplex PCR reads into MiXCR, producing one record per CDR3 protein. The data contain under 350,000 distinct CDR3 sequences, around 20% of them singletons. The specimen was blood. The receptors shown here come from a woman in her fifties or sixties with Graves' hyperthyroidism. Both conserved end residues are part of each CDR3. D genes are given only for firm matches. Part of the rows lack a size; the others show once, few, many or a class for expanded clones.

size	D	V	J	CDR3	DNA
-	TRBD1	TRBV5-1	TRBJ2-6	CASSLMATGNSGANVLTF	TGCGCCAGCAGCTTGATGGCGACAGGGAACTCTGGGGCCAACGTCCTGACTTTC
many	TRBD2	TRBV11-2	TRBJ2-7	CASSSREGIEQYF	TGTGCCAGCAGCTCCCGGGAGGGCATCGAGCAGTACTTC
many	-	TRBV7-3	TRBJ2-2	CASSLRSADTGELFF	TGTGCCAGCAGCTTAAGGAGTGCGGACACCGGGGAGCTGTTTTTT
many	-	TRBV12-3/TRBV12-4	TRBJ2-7	CASSYELRVTYEQYF	TGTGCCAGCAGTTACGAGTTGCGGGTTACCTACGAGCAGTACTTC
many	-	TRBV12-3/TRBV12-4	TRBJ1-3	CASSGRRVSGNTIYF	TGTGCCAGCAGTGGAAGAAGGGTCTCTGGAAACACCATATATTTT
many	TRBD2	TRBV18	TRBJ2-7	CASSSNLADEQYF	TGTGCCAGCTCATCCAATCTAGCGGACGAGCAGTACTTC
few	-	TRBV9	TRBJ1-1	CASSVRLSNSEAFF	TGTGCCAGCAGCGTCAGGTTGTCCAACTCTGAAGCTTTCTTT
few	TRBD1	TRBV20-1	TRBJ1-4	CSATDREGNDEKLFF	TGCAGTGCAACCGACAGGGAGGGGAACGATGAAAAACTGTTTTTT
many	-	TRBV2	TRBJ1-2	CASSEGPYGYTF	TGTGCCAGCAGTGAGGGCCCGTATGGCTACACCTTC
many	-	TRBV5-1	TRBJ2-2	CASSQDLNTGELFF	TGCGCCAGCAGCCAGGACCTGAACACCGGGGAGCTGTTTTTT
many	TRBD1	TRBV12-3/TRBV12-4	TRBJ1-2	CASSLGAGGKVGYGYTF	TGTGCCAGCAGTTTAGGGGCAGGGGGAAAAGTTGGCTATGGCTACACCTTC
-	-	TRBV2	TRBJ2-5	CASSERRGKYF	TGTGCCAGCAGTGAACGGCGGGGCAAGTACTTC
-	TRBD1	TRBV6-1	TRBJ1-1	CASSWDSYLNTEAFF	TGTGCCAGCTCCTGGGACAGCTACTTGAACACTGAAGCTTTCTTT
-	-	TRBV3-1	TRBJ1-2	CASSHQTGPANYGYTF	TGTGCCAGCAGCCATCAAACAGGGCCGGCTAACTATGGCTACACCTTC
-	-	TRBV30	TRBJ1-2	CAWSDSNGYTF	TGTGCCTGGAGTGACAGTAACGGCTACACCTTC
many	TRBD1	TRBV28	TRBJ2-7	CASSGSGTGRTYEQYF	TGTGCCAGCAGTGGATCCGGGACAGGGAGAACCTACGAGCAGTACTTC
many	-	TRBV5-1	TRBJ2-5	CASSFDPRETQYF	TGCGCCAGCAGCTTCGATCCCCGGGAGACCCAGTACTTC
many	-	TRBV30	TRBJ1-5	CALTVNSNQPQHF	TGTGCCTTGACAGTTAATAGCAATCAGCCCCAGCATTTT
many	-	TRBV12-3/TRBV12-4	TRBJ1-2	CATLQRGGLNNYGYTF	TGTGCCACCTTACAAAGGGGTGGTCTAAATAACTATGGCTACACCTTC
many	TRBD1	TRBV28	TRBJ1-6	CASTPDRGNNSPLHF	TGTGCCAGCACCCCGGACAGGGGAAATAATTCACCCCTCCACTTT
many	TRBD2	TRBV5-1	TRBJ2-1	CASSLNSGSSDEQFF	TGCGCCAGCAGCTTGAATAGCGGGAGTTCCGATGAGCAGTTCTTC
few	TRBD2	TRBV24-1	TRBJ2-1	CATSVILAGRNEQFF	TGTGCCACCAGTGTTATACTAGCGGGCCGGAATGAGCAGTTCTTC
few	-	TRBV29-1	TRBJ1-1	CSVSSQGGLFMNTEAFF	TGCAGCGTGTCCAGTCAGGGAGGGCTGTTTATGAACACTGAAGCTTTCTTT
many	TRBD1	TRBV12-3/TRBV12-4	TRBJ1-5	CASSLGLNTGGRNQPQHF	TGTGCCAGCAGTTTAGGCCTTAATACAGGGGGCAGAAATCAGCCCCAGCATTTT
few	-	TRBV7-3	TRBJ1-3	CASSLTGGVGNTIYF	TGTGCCAGCAGCTTAACAGGGGGTGTTGGAAACACCATATATTTT
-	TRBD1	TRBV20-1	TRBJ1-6	CSARPGQANSPLHF	TGCAGTGCTCGTCCGGGACAGGCTAATTCACCCCTCCACTTT
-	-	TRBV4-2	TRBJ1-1	CASSPKSGARGTEAFF	TGTGCCAGCAGCCCGAAGAGCGGGGCACGGGGCACTGAAGCTTTCTTT
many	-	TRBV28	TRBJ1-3	CASSLSVPSGNTIYF	TGTGCCAGCAGTTTATCCGTACCCTCTGGAAACACCATATATTTT
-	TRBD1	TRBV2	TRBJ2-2	CASSRTGTPGELFF	TGTGCCAGCAGTCGGACAGGGACTCCCGGGGAGCTGTTTTTT
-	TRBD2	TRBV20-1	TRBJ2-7	CSVSSGGSYEQYF	TGCAGTGTGTCTAGCGGGGGCTCCTACGAGCAGTACTTC
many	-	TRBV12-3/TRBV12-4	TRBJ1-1	CASTRQRATEAFF	TGTGCCAGCACTAGACAGAGGGCCACTGAAGCTTTCTTT
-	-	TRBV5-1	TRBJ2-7	CASSLAHSTYEQYF	TGCGCCAGCAGCTTGGCACACAGTACCTACGAGCAGTACTTC
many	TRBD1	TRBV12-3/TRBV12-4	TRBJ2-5	CASTPGQGSRETQYF	TGTGCCAGCACCCCGGGACAGGGGTCTAGGGAGACCCAGTACTTC
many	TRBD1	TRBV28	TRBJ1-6	CASHGGQGWSPLHF	TGTGCCAGCCATGGGGGACAGGGGTGGTCACCCCTCCACTTT
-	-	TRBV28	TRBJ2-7	CARAGFDYEQYF	TGTGCCAGGGCAGGGTTCGACTACGAGCAGTACTTC
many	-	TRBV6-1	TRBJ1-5	CASSQLRDDQPQHF	TGTGCCAGCAGTCAGCTCCGGGACGATCAGCCCCAGCATTTT
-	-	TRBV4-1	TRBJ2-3	CASSQGSWGSGDTQYF	TGCGCCAGCAGCCAAGGCTCCTGGGGTTCAGGGGATACGCAGTATTTT
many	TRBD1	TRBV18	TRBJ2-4	CASSTTGGARNIQYF	TGTGCCAGCTCAACAACAGGGGGCGCACGTAACATTCAGTACTTC
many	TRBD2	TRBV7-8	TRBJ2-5	CASSLGFSGGERETQYF	TGTGCCAGCAGCTTAGGATTTAGCGGGGGGGAGCGGGAGACCCAGTACTTC
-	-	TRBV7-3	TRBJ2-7	CASSLNPTSEQYF	TGTGCCAGCAGCTTAAATCCAACCTCCGAGCAGTACTTC